This TCR beta chain was recorded in a study of T cells in Graves' hyperthyroidism and ophthalmopathy. Whole-study findings and limits: The majority of expanded thyroid clonotypes above 0.001 also appeared in blood. Ophthalmopathy and stable hyperthyroidism were separated by a 13 V-J model.

Cells are PBMCs isolated from around 9.4 ml of fresh blood. There were TCR beta CDR3 regions amplified from RNA transcripts. RT-PCR in the first round (using the HTBI primer set) targeted the TCR CDR3. From the multiplex PCR reads, TCRdb called clonotypes with MiXCR, one entry per CDR3 protein. The table shows around 580,000 distinct CDR3 sequences, with over 15% occurring only once. This clonotype was seen many times. The antigen is not known. Trimming at V came to 4 bases and at J to 10 bases, leaving 8 bases not matched to a gene. This CDR3 region has 15 residues. Per germline, CDR1 SGHRS and CDR2 YFSETQ.

This TCR came from a woman aged 18-29 years with Graves' hyperthyroidism. Source material: blood. This chain connects TRBV5-1 to TRBJ2-1; 13 bases map to TRBD2. The CDR3 is CASSVGTSGIFEQFF. CDR3 sequence (DNA): TGCGCCAGCAGCGTCGGGACTAGCGGGATATTCGAGCAGTTCTTC.